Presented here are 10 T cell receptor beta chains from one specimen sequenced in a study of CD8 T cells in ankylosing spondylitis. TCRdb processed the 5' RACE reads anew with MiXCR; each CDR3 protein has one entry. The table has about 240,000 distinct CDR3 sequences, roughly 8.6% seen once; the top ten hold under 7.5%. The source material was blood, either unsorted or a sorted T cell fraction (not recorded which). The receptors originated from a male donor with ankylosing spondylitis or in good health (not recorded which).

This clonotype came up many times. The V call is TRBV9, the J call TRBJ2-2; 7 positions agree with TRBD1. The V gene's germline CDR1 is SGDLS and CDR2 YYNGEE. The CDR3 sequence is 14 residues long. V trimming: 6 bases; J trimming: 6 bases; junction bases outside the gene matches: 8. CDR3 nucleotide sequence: TGTGCCAGCACCGAGAAAGACAGGGCCGGGGAGCTGTTTTTT. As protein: CASTEKDRAGELFF.

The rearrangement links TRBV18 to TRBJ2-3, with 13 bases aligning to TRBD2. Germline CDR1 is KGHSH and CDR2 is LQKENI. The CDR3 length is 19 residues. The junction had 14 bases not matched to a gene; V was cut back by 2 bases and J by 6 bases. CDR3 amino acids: CASSPGTSGVSLRGDTQYF. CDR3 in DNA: TGTGCCAGCTCACCAGGGACTAGCGGGGTATCCCTCCGTGGGGATACGCAGTATTTT. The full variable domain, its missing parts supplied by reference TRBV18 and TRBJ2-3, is NAGVMQNPRHLVRRRGQEARLRCSPMKGHSHVYWYRQLPEEGLKFMVYLQKENIIDESGMPKERFSAEFPKEGPSILRIQQVVRGDSAAYFCASSPGTSGVSLRGDTQYFGPGTRLTVL.

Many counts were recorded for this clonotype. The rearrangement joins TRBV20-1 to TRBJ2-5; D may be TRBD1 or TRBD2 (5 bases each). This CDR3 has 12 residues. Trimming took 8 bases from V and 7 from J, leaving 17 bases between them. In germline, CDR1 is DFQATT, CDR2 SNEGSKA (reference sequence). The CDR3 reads CSSPRDGGTQYF. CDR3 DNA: TGCAGTTCCCCCCGGGACGGAGGGACCCAGTACTTC.

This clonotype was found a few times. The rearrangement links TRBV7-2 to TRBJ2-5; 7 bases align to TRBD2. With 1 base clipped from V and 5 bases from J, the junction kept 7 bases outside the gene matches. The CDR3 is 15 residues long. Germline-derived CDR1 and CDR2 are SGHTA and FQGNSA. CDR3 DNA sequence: TGTGCCAGCAGCTTAGTGGGAGGGGTTGGGGAGACCCAGTACTTC. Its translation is CASSLVGGVGETQYF.

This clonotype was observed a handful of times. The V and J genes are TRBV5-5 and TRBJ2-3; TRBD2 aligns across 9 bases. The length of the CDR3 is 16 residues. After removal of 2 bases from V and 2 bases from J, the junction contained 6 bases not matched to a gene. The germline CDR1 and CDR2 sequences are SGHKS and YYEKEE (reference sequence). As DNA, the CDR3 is TGTGCCAGCAGCTTAGATCTAGCGGGACCCACAGATACGCAGTATTTT. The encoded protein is CASSLDLAGPTDTQYF.

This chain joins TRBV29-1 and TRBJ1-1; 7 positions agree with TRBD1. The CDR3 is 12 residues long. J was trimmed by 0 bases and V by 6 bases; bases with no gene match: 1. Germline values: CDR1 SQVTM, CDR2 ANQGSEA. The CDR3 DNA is TGCAGCGTCGACAGGGTGAACACTGAAGCTTTCTTT. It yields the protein CSVDRVNTEAFF.

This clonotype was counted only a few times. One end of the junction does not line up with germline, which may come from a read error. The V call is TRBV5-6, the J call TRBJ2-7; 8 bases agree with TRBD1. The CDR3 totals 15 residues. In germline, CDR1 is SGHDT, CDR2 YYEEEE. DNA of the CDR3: TGTGCCAGCAGCTCGCCGGACAGGGTGAGAGGGGGCAGATTCTTC. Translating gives CASSSPDRVRGGRFF.

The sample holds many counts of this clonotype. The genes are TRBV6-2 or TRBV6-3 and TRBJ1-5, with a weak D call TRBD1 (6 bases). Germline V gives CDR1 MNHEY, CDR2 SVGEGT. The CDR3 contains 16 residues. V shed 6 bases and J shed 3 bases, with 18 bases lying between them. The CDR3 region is CASSLSGQTFNQPQHF. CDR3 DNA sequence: TGTGCCAGCAGCCTCTCCGGACAGACCTTCAATCAGCCCCAGCATTTT.

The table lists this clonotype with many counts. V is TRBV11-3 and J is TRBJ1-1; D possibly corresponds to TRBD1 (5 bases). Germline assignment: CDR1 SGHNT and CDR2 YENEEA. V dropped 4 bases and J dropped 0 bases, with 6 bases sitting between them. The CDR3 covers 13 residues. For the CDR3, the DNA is TGTGCCAGCAGCTACAGGATGAACACTGAAGCTTTCTTT. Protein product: CASSYRMNTEAFF.

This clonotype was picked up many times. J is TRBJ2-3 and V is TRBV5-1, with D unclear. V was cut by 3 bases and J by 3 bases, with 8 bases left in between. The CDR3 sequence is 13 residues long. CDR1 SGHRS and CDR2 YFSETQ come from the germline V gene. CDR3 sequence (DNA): TGCGCCAGCAGCTCGACCTCTACAGATACGCAGTATTTT. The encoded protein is CASSSTSTDTQYF.